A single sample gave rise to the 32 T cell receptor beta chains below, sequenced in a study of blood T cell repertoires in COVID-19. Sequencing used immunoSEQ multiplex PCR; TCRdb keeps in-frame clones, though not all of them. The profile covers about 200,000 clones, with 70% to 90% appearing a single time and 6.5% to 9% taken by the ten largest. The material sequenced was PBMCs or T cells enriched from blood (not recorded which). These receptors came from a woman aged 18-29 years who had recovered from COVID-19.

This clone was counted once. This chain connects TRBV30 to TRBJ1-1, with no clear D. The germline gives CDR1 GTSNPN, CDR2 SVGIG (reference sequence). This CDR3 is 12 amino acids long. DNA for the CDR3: TGTGCGGTGGGAGGGCTTAACACTGAAGCTTTCTTT. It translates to CAVGGLNTEAFF. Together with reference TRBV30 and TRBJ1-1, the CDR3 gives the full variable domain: SQTIHQWPATLVQPVGSPLSLECTVEGTSNPNLYWYRQAAGRGLQLLFYSVGIGQISSEVPQNLSASRPQDRQFILSSKKLLLSDSGFYLCAVGGLNTEAFFGQGTRLTVV.

The CDR3 DNA reads TGTGCCAGCAGTTCGGACAGGGCCTATGGCTACACCTTC. It codes for CASSSDRAYGYTF. V and J are TRBV12-3 or TRBV12-4 and TRBJ1-2; TRBD1 agrees at 8 bases. The J segment lost 4 bases and the V segment lost 4 bases, leaving 2 bases of the junction unmatched. This CDR3 region has 13 residues.

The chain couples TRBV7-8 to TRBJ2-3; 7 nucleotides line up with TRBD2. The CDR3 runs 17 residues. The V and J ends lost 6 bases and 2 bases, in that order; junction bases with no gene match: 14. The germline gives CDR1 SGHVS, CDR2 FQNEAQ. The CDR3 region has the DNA TGTGCCAGCAGTCCTTCGCGCGGCGGGGGAGTCACAGATACGCAGTATTTT. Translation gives CASSPSRGGGVTDTQYF.

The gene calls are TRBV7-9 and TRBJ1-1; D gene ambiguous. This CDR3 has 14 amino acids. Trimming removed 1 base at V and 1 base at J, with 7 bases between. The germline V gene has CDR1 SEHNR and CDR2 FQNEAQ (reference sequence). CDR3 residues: CASSLVFRNTEAFF. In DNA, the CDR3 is TGTGCCAGCAGCTTAGTATTTAGGAACACTGAAGCTTTCTTT.

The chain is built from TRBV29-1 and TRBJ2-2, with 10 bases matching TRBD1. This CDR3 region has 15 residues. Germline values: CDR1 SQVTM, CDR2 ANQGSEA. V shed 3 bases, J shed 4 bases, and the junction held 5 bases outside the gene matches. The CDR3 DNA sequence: TGCAGCGTTGATCCCGGGACAGGGGTCACCGGGGAGCTGTTTTTT. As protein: CSVDPGTGVTGELFF.

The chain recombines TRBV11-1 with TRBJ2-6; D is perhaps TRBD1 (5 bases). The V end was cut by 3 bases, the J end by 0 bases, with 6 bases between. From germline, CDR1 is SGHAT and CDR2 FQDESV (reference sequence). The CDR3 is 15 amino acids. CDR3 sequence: CASSLTASGANVLTF. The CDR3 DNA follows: TGTGCCAGCAGCTTGACAGCCTCTGGGGCCAACGTCCTGACTTTC.

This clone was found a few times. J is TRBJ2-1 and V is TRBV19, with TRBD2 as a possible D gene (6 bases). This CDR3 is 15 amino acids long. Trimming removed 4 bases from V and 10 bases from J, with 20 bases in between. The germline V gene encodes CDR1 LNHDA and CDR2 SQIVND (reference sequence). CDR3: CASSTERVERSEQFF. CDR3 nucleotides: TGTGCCAGTAGTACCGAGCGGGTGGAGCGTAGCGAGCAGTTCTTC.

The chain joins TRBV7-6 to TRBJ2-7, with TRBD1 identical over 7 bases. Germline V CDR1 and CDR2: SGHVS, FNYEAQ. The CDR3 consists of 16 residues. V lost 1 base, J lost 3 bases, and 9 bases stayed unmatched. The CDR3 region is CASSLGDRTGVYEQYF. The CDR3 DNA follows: TGTGCCAGCAGCTTAGGGGATAGAACAGGGGTCTACGAGCAGTACTTC.

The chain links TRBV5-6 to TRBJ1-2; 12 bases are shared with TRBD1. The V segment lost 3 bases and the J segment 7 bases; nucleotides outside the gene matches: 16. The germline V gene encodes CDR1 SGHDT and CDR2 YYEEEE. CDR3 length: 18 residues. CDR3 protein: CASSSALKPGQGAGGYTF. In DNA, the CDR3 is TGTGCCAGCAGCTCGGCCCTTAAACCGGGACAGGGGGCCGGTGGCTACACCTTC.

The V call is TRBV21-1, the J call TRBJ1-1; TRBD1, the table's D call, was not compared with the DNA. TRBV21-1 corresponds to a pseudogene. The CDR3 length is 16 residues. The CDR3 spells CASSKEEHRGNTEAFF. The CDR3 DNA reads TGTGCCAGCAGCAAAGAAGAGCACAGGGGGAACACTGAAGCTTTCTTT.

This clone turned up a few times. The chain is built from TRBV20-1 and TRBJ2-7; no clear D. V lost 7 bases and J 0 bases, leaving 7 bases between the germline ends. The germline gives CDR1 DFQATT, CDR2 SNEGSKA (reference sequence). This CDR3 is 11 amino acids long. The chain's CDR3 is CSGYSSYEQYF. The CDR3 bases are TGCAGTGGATACAGCTCCTACGAGCAGTACTTC.

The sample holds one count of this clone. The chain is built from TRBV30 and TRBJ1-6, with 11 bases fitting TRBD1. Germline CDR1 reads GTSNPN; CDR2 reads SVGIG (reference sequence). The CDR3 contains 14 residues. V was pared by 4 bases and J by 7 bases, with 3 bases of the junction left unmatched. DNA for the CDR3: TGTGCCTGGATGCGGGACAGGGGGAATTCACCCCTCCACTTT. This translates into CAWMRDRGNSPLHF. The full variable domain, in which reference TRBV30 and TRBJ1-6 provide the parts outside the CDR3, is SQTIHQWPATLVQPVGSPLSLECTVEGTSNPNLYWYRQAAGRGLQLLFYSVGIGQISSEVPQNLSASRPQDRQFILSSKKLLLSDSGFYLCAWMRDRGNSPLHFGNGTRLTVT.

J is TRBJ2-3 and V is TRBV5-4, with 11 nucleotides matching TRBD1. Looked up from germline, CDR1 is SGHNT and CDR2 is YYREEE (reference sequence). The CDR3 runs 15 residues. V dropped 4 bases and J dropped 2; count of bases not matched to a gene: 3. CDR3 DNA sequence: TGTGCCAGCAGCCCCGGACAGGGGGCCACAGATACGCAGTATTTT. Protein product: CASSPGQGATDTQYF.

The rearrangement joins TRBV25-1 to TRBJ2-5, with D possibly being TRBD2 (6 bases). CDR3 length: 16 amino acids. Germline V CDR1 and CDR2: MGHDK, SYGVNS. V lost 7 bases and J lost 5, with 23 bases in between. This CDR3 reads CASNSATVSGGETQYF. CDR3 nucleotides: TGTGCCAGCAACTCAGCCACGGTTTCTGGGGGGGAGACCCAGTACTTC.

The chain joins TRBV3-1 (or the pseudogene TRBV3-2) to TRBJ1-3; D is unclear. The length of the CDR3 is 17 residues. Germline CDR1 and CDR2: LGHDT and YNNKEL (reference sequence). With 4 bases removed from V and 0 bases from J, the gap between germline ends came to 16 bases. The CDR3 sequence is CASSLSELRSSGNTIYF. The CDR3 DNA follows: TGTGCCAGCAGCCTTTCTGAACTCAGGTCCTCTGGAAACACCATATATTTT.

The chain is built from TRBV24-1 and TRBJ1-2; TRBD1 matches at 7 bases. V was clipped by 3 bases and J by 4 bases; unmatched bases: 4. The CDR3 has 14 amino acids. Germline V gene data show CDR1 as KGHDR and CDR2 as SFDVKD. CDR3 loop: CATSDRQGSYGYTF. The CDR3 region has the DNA TGTGCCACCAGTGATAGACAGGGTAGCTATGGCTACACCTTC.

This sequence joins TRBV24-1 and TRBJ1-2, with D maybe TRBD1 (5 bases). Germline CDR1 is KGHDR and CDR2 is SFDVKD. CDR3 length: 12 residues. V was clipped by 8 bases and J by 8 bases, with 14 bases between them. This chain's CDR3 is CATKGTAGGYTF. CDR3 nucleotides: TGTGCCACCAAAGGGACGGCGGGGGGCTACACCTTC.

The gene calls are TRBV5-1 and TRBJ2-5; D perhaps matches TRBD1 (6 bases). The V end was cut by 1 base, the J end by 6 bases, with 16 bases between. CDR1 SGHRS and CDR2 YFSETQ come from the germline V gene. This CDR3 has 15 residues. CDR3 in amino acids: CASSLNSAGVQTQYF. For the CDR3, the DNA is TGCGCCAGCAGCTTGAACTCGGCAGGGGTGCAGACCCAGTACTTC. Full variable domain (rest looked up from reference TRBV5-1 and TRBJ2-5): KAGVTQTPRYLIKTRGQQVTLSCSPISGHRSVSWYQQTPGQGLQFLFEYFSETQRNKGNFPGRFSGRQFSNSRSEMNVSTLELGDSALYLCASSLNSAGVQTQYFGPGTRLLVL.

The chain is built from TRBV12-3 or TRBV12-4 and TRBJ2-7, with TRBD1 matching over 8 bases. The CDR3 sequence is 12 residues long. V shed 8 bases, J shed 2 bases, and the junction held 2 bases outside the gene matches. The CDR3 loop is CASGTGAYEQYF. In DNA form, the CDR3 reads TGTGCCAGCGGGACAGGCGCCTACGAGCAGTACTTC.

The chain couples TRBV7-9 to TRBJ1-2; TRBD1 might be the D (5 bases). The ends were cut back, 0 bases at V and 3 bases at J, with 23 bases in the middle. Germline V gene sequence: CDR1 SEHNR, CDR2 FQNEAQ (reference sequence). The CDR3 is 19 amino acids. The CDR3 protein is CASSLASGTLGGGDYGYTF. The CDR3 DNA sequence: TGTGCCAGCAGCTTAGCGTCTGGGACCTTGGGGGGAGGGGACTATGGCTACACCTTC.

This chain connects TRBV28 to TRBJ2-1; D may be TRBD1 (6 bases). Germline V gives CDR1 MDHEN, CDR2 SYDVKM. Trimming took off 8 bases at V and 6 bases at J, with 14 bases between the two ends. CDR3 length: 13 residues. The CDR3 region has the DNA TGTGCCAGCGTTCTTGACAGGAGCAATGAGCAGTTCTTC. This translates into CASVLDRSNEQFF.

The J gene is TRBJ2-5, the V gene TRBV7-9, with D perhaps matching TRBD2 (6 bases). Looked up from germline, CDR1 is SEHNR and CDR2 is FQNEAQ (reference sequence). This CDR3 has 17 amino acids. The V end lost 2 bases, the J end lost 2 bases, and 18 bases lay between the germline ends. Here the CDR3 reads CASSLMGTPGKQETQYF. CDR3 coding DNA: TGTGCCAGCAGCTTAATGGGGACTCCAGGGAAACAAGAGACCCAGTACTTC. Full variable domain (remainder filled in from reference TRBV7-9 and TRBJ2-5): DTGVSQNPRHKITKRGQNVTFRCDPISEHNRLYWYRQTLGQGPEFLTYFQNEAQLEKSRLLSDRFSAERPKGSFSTLEIQRTEQGDSAMYLCASSLMGTPGKQETQYFGPGTRLLVL.

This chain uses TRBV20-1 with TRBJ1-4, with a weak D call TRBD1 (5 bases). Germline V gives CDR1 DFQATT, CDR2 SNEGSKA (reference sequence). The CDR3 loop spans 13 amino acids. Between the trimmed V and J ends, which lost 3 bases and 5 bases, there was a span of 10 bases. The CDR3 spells CSASYQGNEKLFF. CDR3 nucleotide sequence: TGCAGTGCTAGTTATCAGGGAAATGAAAAACTGTTTTTT.

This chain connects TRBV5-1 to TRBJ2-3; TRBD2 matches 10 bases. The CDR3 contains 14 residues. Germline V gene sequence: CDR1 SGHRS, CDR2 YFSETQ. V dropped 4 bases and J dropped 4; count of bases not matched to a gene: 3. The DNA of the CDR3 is TGCGCCAGCAGCGTCACTAGCGGGGCAGATACGCAGTATTTT. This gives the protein CASSVTSGADTQYF.

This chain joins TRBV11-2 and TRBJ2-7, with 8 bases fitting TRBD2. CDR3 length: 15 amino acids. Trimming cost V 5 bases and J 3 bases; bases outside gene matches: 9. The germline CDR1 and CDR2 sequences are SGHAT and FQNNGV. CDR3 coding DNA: TGTGCCAGCAGCCCCCAGCGGGGGCTAAACTACGAGCAGTACTTC. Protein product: CASSPQRGLNYEQYF.

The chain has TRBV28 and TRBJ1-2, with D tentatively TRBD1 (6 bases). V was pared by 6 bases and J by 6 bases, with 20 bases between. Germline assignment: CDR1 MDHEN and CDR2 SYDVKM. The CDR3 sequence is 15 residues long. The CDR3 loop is CASSLKTLRGNGYTF. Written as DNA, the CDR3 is TGTGCCAGCAGCCTAAAAACTCTCAGGGGTAATGGCTACACCTTC.

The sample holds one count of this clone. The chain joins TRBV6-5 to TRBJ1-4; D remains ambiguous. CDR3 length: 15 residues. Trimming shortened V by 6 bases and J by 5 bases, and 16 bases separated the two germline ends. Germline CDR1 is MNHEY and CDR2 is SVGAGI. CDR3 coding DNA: TGTGCCAGCAGAAACCTGAGGGAATGGAATGAAAAACTGTTTTTT. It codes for CASRNLREWNEKLFF.

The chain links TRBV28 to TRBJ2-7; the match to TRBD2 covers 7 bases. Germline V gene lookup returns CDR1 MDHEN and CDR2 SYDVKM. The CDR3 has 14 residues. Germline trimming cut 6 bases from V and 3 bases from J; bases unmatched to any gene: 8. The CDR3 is CASSSGGYYYEQYF. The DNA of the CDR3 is TGTGCCAGCAGCTCGGGGGGATATTACTACGAGCAGTACTTC.

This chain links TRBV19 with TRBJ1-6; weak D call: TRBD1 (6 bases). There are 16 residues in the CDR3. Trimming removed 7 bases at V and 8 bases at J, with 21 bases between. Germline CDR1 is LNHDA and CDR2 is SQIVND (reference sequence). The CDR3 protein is CASNEITGTPHSPLHF. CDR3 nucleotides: TGTGCCAGTAATGAGATTACCGGGACACCTCATTCACCCCTCCACTTT.

CDR3 loop: CASSARSGGAYEQYF. The CDR3 nucleotides read TGCGCCAGCAGTGCTCGTAGCGGGGGGGCCTACGAGCAGTACTTC. This chain joins TRBV10-1 and TRBJ2-7; 11 bases map to TRBD2. V lost 4 bases, J lost 2 bases, and 4 bases stayed unmatched. The CDR3 loop spans 15 amino acids. Germline V gene lookup returns CDR1 WNHNN and CDR2 SYGVQD (reference sequence).

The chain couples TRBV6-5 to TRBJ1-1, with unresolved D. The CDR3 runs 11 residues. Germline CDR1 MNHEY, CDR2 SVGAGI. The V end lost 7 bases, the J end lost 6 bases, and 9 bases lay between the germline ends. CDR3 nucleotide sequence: TGTGCCAGCAATATTCCGGCTGAAGCTTTCTTT. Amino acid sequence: CASNIPAEAFF.

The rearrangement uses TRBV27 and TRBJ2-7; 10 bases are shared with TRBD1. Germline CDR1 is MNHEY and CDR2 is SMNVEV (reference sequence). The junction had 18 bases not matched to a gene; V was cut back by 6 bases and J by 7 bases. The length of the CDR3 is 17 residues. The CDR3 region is CASSRPPSGTGVWEQYF. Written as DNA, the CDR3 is TGTGCCAGCAGCCGCCCTCCCTCCGGGACAGGGGTATGGGAGCAGTACTTC.